This paragraph reports one TCR beta chain. Its antigen is unidentified. Some clones are missing from TCRdb's copy, which holds only in-frame ones; the method was immunoSEQ multiplex PCR. This sample carries roughly 52,000 clones, almost 85% of them seen once, and the ten largest clones take approximately 1.2%. Germline lookup yields CDR1 KGHSH and CDR2 LQKENI. With 1 base removed from V and 4 bases from J, the gap between germline ends came to 9 bases. This CDR3 is built from 14 residues. The data were obtained in a study of OX40 agonist ivuxolimab in advanced cancers. Study outcomes and limitations: Clonal expansion by week 6 occurred in CD4+ and CD8+ blood T cells (at 0.1 to 3.0 mg/kg). More expanded clones were found, on average, in CD8+ than in CD4+ T cells. In a subset of nonresponders, normalized T-cell clonal expansion was also low.

The rearrangement links TRBV18 to TRBJ2-3, with unresolved D. Source: CD4+ or CD8+ T cells sorted from blood, taken in a trial of the OX40 agonist ivuxolimab. The receptor was isolated from an adult with an advanced solid tumor such as melanoma, head and neck, liver or kidney cancer. CDR3 bases: TGTGCCAGCTCACCACAGGGATTCCCAGATACGCAGTATTTT. Encoded protein: CASSPQGFPDTQYF.